Below are 8 T cell receptor beta chains sequenced from a single sample in a study of CD8 T cells in Susac syndrome. After extraction with the RNeasy kit, 0.5 to 1 ug of the RNA was reverse transcribed using random hexamers. TCRdb itself ran the immunoSEQ multiplex PCR reads through MiXCR, one entry per CDR3 protein. The sample carries approximately 190,000 distinct CDR3 sequences, around 95% recorded once. Sequencing was performed on CD4+ T cells from PBMCs. The receptors originated from a human donor with Susac syndrome.

The chain employs TRBV30 and TRBJ2-7, with 9 positions matching TRBD2. Germline trimming cut 8 bases from V and 2 bases from J; bases unmatched to any gene: 4. The CDR3 covers 12 residues. Per germline, CDR1 GTSNPN and CDR2 SVGIG (reference sequence). For the CDR3, the DNA is TGTGCCCATAGCGGGGGACCCTACGAGCAGTACTTC. Protein: CAHSGGPYEQYF.

The V gene is TRBV20-1, the J gene TRBJ2-7; D may be TRBD1 (6 bases). CDR3 size: 17 residues. Per the germline V gene, CDR1 is DFQATT and CDR2 is SNEGSKA (reference sequence). The V end lost 4 bases, the J end lost 0 bases, and 22 bases lay between the germline ends. CDR3 DNA: TGCAGTGCTACTCAGGGGTCAGGGGCTCTCGGCTCCTACGAGCAGTACTTC. Its protein is CSATQGSGALGSYEQYF.

The rearrangement uses TRBV30 and TRBJ1-2; D is unclear. The CDR3 has 12 amino acids. Trimming cost V 5 bases and J 2 bases, with 9 bases left between them. CDR1 GTSNPN and CDR2 SVGIG come from the germline V gene (reference sequence). CDR3 residues: CAWVEQNYGYTF. CDR3 DNA sequence: TGTGCCTGGGTAGAGCAGAACTATGGCTACACCTTC.

The rearrangement links TRBV20-1 to TRBJ2-6; D not certain. The germline V and J ends were trimmed by 3 bases and 0 bases, with 3 bases remaining between them. CDR1 is DFQATT and CDR2 is SNEGSKA in the germline V gene (reference sequence). This CDR3 has 13 residues. CDR3 DNA sequence: TGCAGTGCTAGTAGCTCTGGGGCCAACGTCCTGACTTTC. Its translation is CSASSSGANVLTF.

The chain uses TRBV7-2 and TRBJ1-1; D might be TRBD1 (6 bases). The V gene's germline CDR1 is SGHTA and CDR2 FQGNSA. The V and J ends lost 8 bases and 4 bases respectively, with 14 bases between them. This CDR3 contains 13 residues. CDR3 residues: CASSTGMITEAFF. The CDR3 DNA reads TGTGCCAGCTCAACAGGGATGATCACTGAAGCTTTCTTT.

This chain links TRBV29-1 with TRBJ2-3; 8 positions agree with TRBD2. The CDR3 is made up of 14 amino acids. V lost 5 bases to trimming and J lost 2 bases; unmatched junction nucleotides: 6. Germline CDR1 is SQVTM and CDR2 is ANQGSEA. The CDR3 sequence: CSVSGGLLTDTQYF. The DNA of the CDR3 is TGCAGCGTTAGCGGGGGCCTCCTCACAGATACGCAGTATTTT.

The chain couples TRBV20-1 to TRBJ1-1; D gene unclear. Germline V gene data show CDR1 as DFQATT and CDR2 as SNEGSKA (reference sequence). The CDR3 extends over 10 amino acids. The V gene lost 3 bases and the J gene lost 11 bases, with 10 bases spanning the gap. In DNA form, the CDR3 reads TGCAGTGCTAGGGAGGAACGGGCTTTCTTT. The encoded protein is CSAREERAFF.

This chain uses TRBV9 with TRBJ2-3; D is undetermined. Trimming removed 6 bases at V and 6 bases at J, with 14 bases between. This CDR3 is built from 13 residues. Germline V gives CDR1 SGDLS, CDR2 YYNGEE. The CDR3 loop reads CASTPPHMDTQYF. The CDR3 nucleotides are TGTGCCAGCACCCCCCCCCACATGGATACGCAGTATTTT.